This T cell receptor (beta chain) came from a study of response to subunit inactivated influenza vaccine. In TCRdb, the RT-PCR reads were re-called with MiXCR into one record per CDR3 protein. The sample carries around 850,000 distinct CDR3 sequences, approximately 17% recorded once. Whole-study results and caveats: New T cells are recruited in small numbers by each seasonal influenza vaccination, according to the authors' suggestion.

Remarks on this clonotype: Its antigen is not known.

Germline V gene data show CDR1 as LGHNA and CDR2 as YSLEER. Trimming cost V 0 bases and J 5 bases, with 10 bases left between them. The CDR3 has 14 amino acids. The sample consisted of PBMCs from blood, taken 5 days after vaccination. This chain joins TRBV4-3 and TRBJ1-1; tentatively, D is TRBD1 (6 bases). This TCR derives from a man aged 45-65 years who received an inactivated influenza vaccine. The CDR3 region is CASSQDGQGTEAFF. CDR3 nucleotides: TGCGCCAGCAGCCAAGATGGTCAGGGGACTGAAGCTTTCTTT.